The entry below gives a single T cell receptor (beta chain) sequence along with its context. The antigen is unknown. The entry originates in a study of blood T cells in healthy people across ages. Overall study results and limits: Naive CD4+ cell counts and diversity both ran higher in long-lived than in aged donors. Older age coincided with a roughly linear decline in TCR beta diversity per million T cells.

A second PCR of about 7 to 11 cycles used a sample-barcoded 5' primer and a J-beta primer mix. A 12-random-nucleotide template-switch adaptor tagged each cDNA molecule. TCRdb redid the calling of the 5' RACE reads with MiXCR, one entry per CDR3 protein. The sample consists of 1 million to 1.2 million distinct CDR3 sequences, approximately 38% of them appearing once. Total RNA extraction produced at least 5 micrograms (per sample) for the study. CDR3 length: 13 residues. V lost 0 bases to trimming and J lost 2 bases, with 5 bases between them. The germline gives CDR1 LGHNA, CDR2 YSLEER. The TCR was taken from a man younger than 35 in good health. The chain carries TRBV4-3 and TRBJ2-7; D uncertain. Sequencing was carried out using blood. CDR3 amino acids: CASSQDVAYEQYF. CDR3 in DNA: TGCGCCAGCAGCCAAGATGTGGCCTACGAGCAGTACTTC.